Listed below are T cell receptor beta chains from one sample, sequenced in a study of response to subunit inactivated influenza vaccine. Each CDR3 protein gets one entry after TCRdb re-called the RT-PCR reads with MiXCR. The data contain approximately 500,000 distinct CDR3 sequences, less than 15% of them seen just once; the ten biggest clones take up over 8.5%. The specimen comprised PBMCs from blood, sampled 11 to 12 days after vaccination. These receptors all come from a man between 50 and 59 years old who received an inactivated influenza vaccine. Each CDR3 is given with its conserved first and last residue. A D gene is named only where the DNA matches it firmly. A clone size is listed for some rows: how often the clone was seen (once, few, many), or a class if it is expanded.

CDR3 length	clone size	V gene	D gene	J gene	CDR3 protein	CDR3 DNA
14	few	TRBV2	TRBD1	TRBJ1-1	CASKRQGEISEAFF	TGTGCCAGCAAAAGACAGGGGGAGATCTCTGAAGCTTTCTTT
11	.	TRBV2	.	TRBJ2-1	CAGSEGSRQFF	TGTGCCGGCAGTGAAGGTAGTAGGCAGTTCTTC
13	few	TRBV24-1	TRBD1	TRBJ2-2	CATRDRETGELFF	TGTGCCACCCGGGACAGGGAGACCGGGGAGCTGTTTTTT
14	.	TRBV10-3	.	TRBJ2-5	CAISDGGAQETQYF	TGTGCCATCAGTGATGGAGGGGCTCAAGAGACCCAGTACTTC
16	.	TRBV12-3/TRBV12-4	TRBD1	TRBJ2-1	CASIPRMTGHYNEQFF	TGTGCCAGCATTCCCCGTATGACAGGGCACTACAATGAGCAGTTCTTC
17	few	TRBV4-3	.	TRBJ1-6	CASSQDAANSYNSPLHF	TGCGCCAGCAGCCAAGATGCCGCGAACTCCTATAATTCACCCCTCCACTTT
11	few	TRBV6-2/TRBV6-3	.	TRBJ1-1	CASSNRLEAFF	TGTGCCAGCAGTAACAGGTTGGAGGCTTTCTTT
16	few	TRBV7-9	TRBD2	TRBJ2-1	CASSSPGLAGAFGQFF	TGTGCCAGCAGCTCCCCGGGACTAGCGGGAGCGTTTGGGCAGTTCTTC
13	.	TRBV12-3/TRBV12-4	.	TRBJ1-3	CASSPFLGNTIYF	TGTGCCAGCAGTCCCTTTCTTGGAAACACCATATATTTT
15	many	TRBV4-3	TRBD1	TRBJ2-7	CASSQDRGQSYEQYF	TGCGCCAGCAGCCAAGATCGGGGACAGAGCTACGAGCAGTACTTC